These 13 T cell receptor beta chains came from one sample sequenced in a study of blood T cell repertoires in COVID-19. Sequencing used immunoSEQ multiplex PCR; TCRdb keeps in-frame clones, though not all of them. The sample includes around 340,000 clones, 88% seen only once; the top ten take about 0.94%. Sequenced sample: PBMCs or T cells enriched from blood (not recorded which). The receptors were sampled from a woman younger than 45 who had been exposed to COVID-19.

This chain connects TRBV28 to TRBJ1-5; 7 bases line up with TRBD1. The ends lost 8 bases at V and 4 bases at J; junction bases unmatched: 11. The CDR3 spans 15 residues. Germline V gene lookup returns CDR1 MDHEN and CDR2 SYDVKM. CDR3 DNA sequence: TGTGCCAGCGGGGTCGGGGGCAGGGGGAATCAGCCCCAGCATTTT. It is translated as CASGVGGRGNQPQHF.

This clone was detected only a few times. The chain employs TRBV30 and TRBJ1-5; maybe TRBD1 (6 bases). Looked up from germline, CDR1 is GTSNPN and CDR2 is SVGIG (reference sequence). The ends were cut back, 3 bases at V and 4 bases at J, with 16 bases in the middle. The CDR3 has 15 amino acids. CDR3 amino acids: CAWSISSGANQPQHF. CDR3 coding DNA: TGTGCCTGGAGCATATCCTCAGGGGCTAATCAGCCCCAGCATTTT.

The CDR3: CASSGGLAANEQFF. The CDR3 DNA reads TGCGCCAGCAGCGGGGGACTAGCGGCGAATGAGCAGTTCTTC. The chain employs TRBV5-1 and TRBJ2-1; 11 positions match TRBD2. Trimming at V came to 4 bases and at J to 7 bases, leaving 4 bases not matched to a gene. The germline V gene has CDR1 SGHRS and CDR2 YFSETQ. This CDR3 is built from 14 residues.

This clone came up once. The J gene is TRBJ2-7, the V gene TRBV24-1; TRBD1 aligns across 7 bases. V was pared by 4 bases and J by 3 bases, with 8 bases of the junction left unmatched. The germline V gene has CDR1 KGHDR and CDR2 SFDVKD. The CDR3 covers 15 residues. CDR3 sequence (DNA): TGTGCCACCAGTGACCCGACAGGGTCCTTCTACGAGCAGTACTTC. It encodes CATSDPTGSFYEQYF.

The chain carries TRBV5-1 and TRBJ1-5, with D unresolved. CDR1 and CDR2 (germline): SGHRS, YFSETQ. V was clipped by 1 base and J by 4 bases, with 9 bases between them. The CDR3 has 14 amino acids. CDR3 in DNA: TGCGCCAGCAGCTTGATTCCCGGGAATCAGCCCCAGCATTTT. Translating it yields CASSLIPGNQPQHF.

The rearrangement links TRBV12-5 to TRBJ2-2; TRBD1 is a possible D gene (6 bases). CDR3 length: 15 residues. Trimming shortened V by 6 bases and J by 5 bases, and 16 bases separated the two germline ends. CDR1 is LGHNT and CDR2 is FRNRAP in the germline V gene. The CDR3 loop reads CASGYGTLRTGELFF. The CDR3 DNA reads as TGTGCTAGTGGCTACGGGACATTAAGGACCGGGGAGCTGTTTTTT.

This clone was seen only once. The chain links TRBV20-1 to TRBJ1-2; D call uncertain. CDR1 is DFQATT and CDR2 is SNEGSKA in the germline V gene (reference sequence). The germline V and J ends were trimmed by 3 bases and 7 bases, with 15 bases remaining between them. This CDR3 has 13 residues. The CDR3 coding sequence is TGCAGTGCTAGTTGGCAGGTTCTTCGTGGCTACACCTTC. It codes for CSASWQVLRGYTF.

The V gene is TRBV7-9, the J gene TRBJ1-6; D gene ambiguous. The CDR3 totals 14 residues. Germline assignment: CDR1 SEHNR and CDR2 FQNEAQ (reference sequence). V was clipped by 0 bases and J by 7 bases, with 7 bases between them. CDR3 loop: CASSLAGVNSPLHF. The DNA of the CDR3 is TGTGCCAGCAGCTTAGCCGGGGTCAATTCACCCCTCCACTTT.

The chain uses TRBV19 and TRBJ1-6, with 8 bases aligning to TRBD1. Germline CDR1 LNHDA, CDR2 SQIVND (reference sequence). Trimming removed 6 bases from V and 10 bases from J; junction bases left unmatched: 8. The CDR3 is 14 residues long. The CDR3 sequence: CASSPDRAGSPLHF. The CDR3 DNA reads TGTGCCAGTAGCCCGGACAGGGCGGGCTCACCCCTCCACTTT.

The table lists this clone with a few counts. The chain has TRBV12-5 and TRBJ2-1, with 7 bases that match TRBD2. With V trimmed by 6 bases and J by 5 bases, 16 bases remained unmatched. From germline, CDR1 is LGHNT and CDR2 FRNRAP. This CDR3 region has 17 residues. CDR3 sequence reads: CASGPKGGLAANNEQFF. DNA for the CDR3: TGTGCTAGTGGACCAAAGGGCGGGCTAGCGGCTAACAATGAGCAGTTCTTC.

This clone was seen a few times. The chain employs TRBV2 and TRBJ2-1, with D possibly TRBD2 on 5 matching bases. V was cut by 1 base and J by 9 bases, with 7 bases left in between. From germline, CDR1 is SNHLY and CDR2 FYNNEI. This CDR3 contains 12 residues. The CDR3 nucleotides are TGTGCCAGCAGTGAAGGGAGCGGTGAGCAGTTCTTC. Its translation: CASSEGSGEQFF.

This clone was counted a single time. The J gene is TRBJ2-1, the V gene TRBV5-1; 14 bases are a match to TRBD2. Per the germline V gene, CDR1 is SGHRS and CDR2 is YFSETQ. The CDR3 is 21 amino acids. V lost 4 bases, J lost 1 base, and 16 bases stayed unmatched. CDR3 DNA sequence: TGCGCCAGCAGCCTACTTGGGAGACTAGCGGGAGGGCCCAGGTCCTACAATGAGCAGTTCTTC. Translated: CASSLLGRLAGGPRSYNEQFF.

The rearrangement uses TRBV11-3 and TRBJ2-3; 7 nucleotides match TRBD1. The trim removed 5 bases at V and 2 bases at J, leaving 13 bases unmatched. CDR3 length equals 17 residues. Germline-derived CDR1 and CDR2 are SGHNT and YENEEA. CDR3 sequence reads: CASSRDRNFFSTDTQYF. The CDR3 region has the DNA TGTGCCAGCAGCCGGGACAGAAACTTCTTCTCCACAGATACGCAGTATTTT. Variable domain in full (rest from reference TRBV11-3 and TRBJ2-3): EAGVVQSPRYKIIEKKQPVAFWCNPISGHNTLYWYLQNLGQGPELLIRYENEEAVDDSQLPKDRFSAERLKGVDSTLKIQPAELGDSAVYLCASSRDRNFFSTDTQYFGPGTRLTVL.